The source of this T cell receptor (beta chain) is a study of blood T cell repertoires in COVID-19. In the study overall: Sample material is recorded as cDNA or gDNA derived from T cells, B-cell-depleted T cells, or PBMCs.

In the authors' methods: The authors estimated nucleated cell counts from reference gene primer amplification. The table came from immunoSEQ multiplex PCR; TCRdb's copy has only in-frame clones and leaves some out. V and J calls and clone size are as listed in that table; D and trimming were resolved from the DNA. The sample yields under 150,000 clones, 85% to 90% seen once. This CDR3 has 14 residues. The V gene's germline CDR1 is MNHEY and CDR2 SVGAGI. V lost 6 bases, J lost 3 bases, and 4 bases stayed unmatched. Sequences were obtained from peripheral blood. The origin of this receptor is a man aged 45 to 65 with active or convalescent COVID-19. The chain is built from TRBV6-5 and TRBJ2-7, with TRBD2 identical over 11 bases. CDR3 sequence (DNA): TGTGCCAGCAGGGGGACTAGCGGAGTCTACGAGCAGTACTTC. Encoded protein: CASRGTSGVYEQYF.